The 7 T cell receptor beta chains below were found in one sample sequenced in a study of blood T cell repertoires in COVID-19. Method: immunoSEQ multiplex PCR; TCRdb's copy keeps in-frame clones and lacks some. This table has about 75,000 clones, over 65% appearing once. The material sequenced was peripheral blood. The receptors come from a human donor with acute or convalescent COVID-19. The donor label of this sample is uncertain.

J is TRBJ1-2 and V is TRBV28; maybe TRBD1 (5 bases). Trimming removed 5 bases from V and 4 bases from J, with 20 bases in between. The germline gives CDR1 MDHEN, CDR2 SYDVKM. This CDR3 has 16 amino acids. CDR3 nucleotides: TGTGCCAGCAGTCCCTCTGGGGGGGTCCTCCTCTATGGCTACACCTTC. This sequence encodes CASSPSGGVLLYGYTF.

The V gene is TRBV4-1, the J gene TRBJ2-5; D gene ambiguous. The germline V and J ends were trimmed by 0 bases and 7 bases, with 15 bases remaining between them. Germline assignment: CDR1 MGHRA and CDR2 YSYEKL. This CDR3 comprises 15 residues. This CDR3 reads CASSQDLARRWTQYF. The CDR3 nucleotides are TGCGCCAGCAGCCAAGATCTGGCTAGACGGTGGACCCAGTACTTC.

This chain joins TRBV9 and TRBJ2-7; TRBD2 matches at 7 bases. The CDR3 spans 15 residues. The trim removed 4 bases at V and 0 bases at J, leaving 7 bases unmatched. Germline CDR1 SGDLS, CDR2 YYNGEE. Written as DNA, the CDR3 is TGTGCCAGCAGCCCTACCCGCGGGAGCTCCTACGAGCAGTACTTC. Amino acids: CASSPTRGSSYEQYF.

V and J are TRBV2 and TRBJ1-5; tentatively, D is TRBD1 (6 bases). This CDR3 has 14 amino acids. Per germline, CDR1 SNHLY and CDR2 FYNNEI. The germline V and J ends were trimmed by 6 bases and 5 bases, with 14 bases remaining between them. The CDR3 region is CASRSGRGDQPQHF. The CDR3 DNA follows: TGTGCCAGCAGATCCGGCAGGGGAGATCAGCCCCAGCATTTT.

The chain is built from TRBV5-4 and TRBJ1-2, with unresolved D. V gave up 3 bases and J gave up 8 bases, with 17 bases separating them. Germline V gives CDR1 SGHNT, CDR2 YYREEE (reference sequence). The CDR3 extends over 14 amino acids. The chain's CDR3 is CASSSSGRGKGYTF. CDR3 nucleotides: TGTGCCAGCAGCTCTTCGGGTCGAGGAAAGGGCTACACCTTC.

The chain is built from TRBV11-3 and TRBJ2-2; D gene ambiguous. The CDR3 runs 12 residues. The V and J ends lost 3 bases and 5 bases respectively, with 4 bases between them. The germline gives CDR1 SGHNT, CDR2 YENEEA. For the CDR3, the DNA is TGTGCCAGCAGCTTTCGTACCGGGGAGCTGTTTTTT. This encodes CASSFRTGELFF. Supplemented by reference TRBV11-3 and TRBJ2-2, the full variable domain reads EAGVVQSPRYKIIEKKQPVAFWCNPISGHNTLYWYLQNLGQGPELLIRYENEEAVDDSQLPKDRFSAERLKGVDSTLKIQPAELGDSAVYLCASSFRTGELFFGEGSRLTVL.

This clone is a singleton in its sample. This chain links TRBV5-4 with TRBJ2-7; 13 bases align to TRBD2. This CDR3 region has 16 residues. Unmatched junction bases numbered 3, after V lost 0 bases and J lost 3 bases. CDR1 is SGHNT and CDR2 is YYREEE in the germline V gene (reference sequence). CDR3 DNA sequence: TGTGCCAGCAGCTTGGGTAGGACTAGCGGGAGCTACGAGCAGTACTTC. It is translated as CASSLGRTSGSYEQYF.